This T cell receptor beta chain came from a study of OX40 agonist ivuxolimab in advanced cancers. General study points: Low normalized clonal expansion also occurred in some nonresponding patients.

The data were produced by immunoSEQ multiplex PCR, yet TCRdb's version contains in-frame clones alone and is incomplete. Here the sample spans more than 50,000 clones, around four fifths being singletons. Germline CDR1 reads SGDLS; CDR2 reads YYNGEE. V lost 7 bases and J lost 0, with 10 bases in between. The CDR3 has 13 amino acids. Peripheral blood came from all dose cohorts at three timepoints. Points on this clone: No antigen is known for it.

The clonotype originates from an adult with an advanced solid tumor such as melanoma, head and neck, liver or kidney cancer. The specimen was CD4+ or CD8+ T cells sorted from blood, collected in a trial of the OX40 agonist ivuxolimab. The chain uses TRBV9 and TRBJ2-5; D is unclear. CDR3 nucleotides: TGTGCCAGCTCATACTCGGACCAAGAGACCCAGTACTTC. It is translated as CASSYSDQETQYF. The full variable domain, its missing parts supplied by reference TRBV9 and TRBJ2-5, is DSGVTQTPKHLITATGQRVTLRCSPRSGDLSVYWYQQSLDQGLQFLIQYYNGEERAKGNILERFSAQQFPDLHSELNLSSLELGDSALYFCASSYSDQETQYFGPGTRLLVL.